The present T cell receptor (beta chain) was sequenced within a study of graft-versus-host responses after intestinal transplantation. Assay: immunoSEQ multiplex PCR; the TCRdb copy retains only in-frame clones and omits some. This table has some 140,000 clones, around 90% appearing once. With V trimmed by 4 bases and J by 5 bases, 2 bases remained unmatched. Germline V gene lookup returns CDR1 SQVTM and CDR2 ANQGSEA. The CDR3 is made up of 12 amino acids. Regarding this clone: What it binds is unknown.

The source is a human donor who received an intestinal transplant. This chain uses TRBV29-1 with TRBJ2-3; 8 nucleotides match TRBD1. The sample here was unstimulated CD4+ T cells sorted from spleen or lymph node cells, taken before intestinal transplant. The CDR3 here is CSVVRGQDTQYF. In nucleotides, the CDR3 is TGCAGCGTTGTCAGGGGGCAAGATACGCAGTATTTT.